This entry describes one T cell receptor (beta chain). Its antigen is as yet unknown. Every participating donor gave one draw, a heparinised blood sample averaging about 116 mL. Deletions cut 2 bases from V and 5 bases from J, with 16 bases between. The germline gives CDR1 GTSNPN, CDR2 SVGIG (reference sequence). The CDR3 loop spans 15 amino acids. The data originate from a study of beta chain features in type 1 diabetes. Overall study: Cell yields, gender and age were similar in healthy donors and patients. Over all samples combined, about 99,000,000 sorted cells were examined. The study's findings and limits: When Type 1 diabetes patients were examined, their TCRB CDR3s proved moderately but significantly shorter in all four CD4+ subsets. Compared with healthy donors, patients appeared to share more similar naive, central memory and regulatory TCRB repertoires.

The whole isolated RNA underwent reverse transcription, so sequencing captured expressed TCRB transcripts. TCRdb's table, derived via immunoSEQ multiplex PCR, lists solely in-frame clones and lacks some. The sample has approximately 250,000 clones; about 24% are singletons. The TCR originated in a woman aged 25 to 39 with type 1 diabetes. Sequencing input: naive CD4+ T cells from blood. The chain is built from TRBV30 and TRBJ2-1; possibly TRBD1 for D (6 bases). The CDR3 DNA reads as TGTGCCTGGAGTCTCAGGGGATTACTCAACAATGAGCAGTTCTTC. Translation: CAWSLRGLLNNEQFF.